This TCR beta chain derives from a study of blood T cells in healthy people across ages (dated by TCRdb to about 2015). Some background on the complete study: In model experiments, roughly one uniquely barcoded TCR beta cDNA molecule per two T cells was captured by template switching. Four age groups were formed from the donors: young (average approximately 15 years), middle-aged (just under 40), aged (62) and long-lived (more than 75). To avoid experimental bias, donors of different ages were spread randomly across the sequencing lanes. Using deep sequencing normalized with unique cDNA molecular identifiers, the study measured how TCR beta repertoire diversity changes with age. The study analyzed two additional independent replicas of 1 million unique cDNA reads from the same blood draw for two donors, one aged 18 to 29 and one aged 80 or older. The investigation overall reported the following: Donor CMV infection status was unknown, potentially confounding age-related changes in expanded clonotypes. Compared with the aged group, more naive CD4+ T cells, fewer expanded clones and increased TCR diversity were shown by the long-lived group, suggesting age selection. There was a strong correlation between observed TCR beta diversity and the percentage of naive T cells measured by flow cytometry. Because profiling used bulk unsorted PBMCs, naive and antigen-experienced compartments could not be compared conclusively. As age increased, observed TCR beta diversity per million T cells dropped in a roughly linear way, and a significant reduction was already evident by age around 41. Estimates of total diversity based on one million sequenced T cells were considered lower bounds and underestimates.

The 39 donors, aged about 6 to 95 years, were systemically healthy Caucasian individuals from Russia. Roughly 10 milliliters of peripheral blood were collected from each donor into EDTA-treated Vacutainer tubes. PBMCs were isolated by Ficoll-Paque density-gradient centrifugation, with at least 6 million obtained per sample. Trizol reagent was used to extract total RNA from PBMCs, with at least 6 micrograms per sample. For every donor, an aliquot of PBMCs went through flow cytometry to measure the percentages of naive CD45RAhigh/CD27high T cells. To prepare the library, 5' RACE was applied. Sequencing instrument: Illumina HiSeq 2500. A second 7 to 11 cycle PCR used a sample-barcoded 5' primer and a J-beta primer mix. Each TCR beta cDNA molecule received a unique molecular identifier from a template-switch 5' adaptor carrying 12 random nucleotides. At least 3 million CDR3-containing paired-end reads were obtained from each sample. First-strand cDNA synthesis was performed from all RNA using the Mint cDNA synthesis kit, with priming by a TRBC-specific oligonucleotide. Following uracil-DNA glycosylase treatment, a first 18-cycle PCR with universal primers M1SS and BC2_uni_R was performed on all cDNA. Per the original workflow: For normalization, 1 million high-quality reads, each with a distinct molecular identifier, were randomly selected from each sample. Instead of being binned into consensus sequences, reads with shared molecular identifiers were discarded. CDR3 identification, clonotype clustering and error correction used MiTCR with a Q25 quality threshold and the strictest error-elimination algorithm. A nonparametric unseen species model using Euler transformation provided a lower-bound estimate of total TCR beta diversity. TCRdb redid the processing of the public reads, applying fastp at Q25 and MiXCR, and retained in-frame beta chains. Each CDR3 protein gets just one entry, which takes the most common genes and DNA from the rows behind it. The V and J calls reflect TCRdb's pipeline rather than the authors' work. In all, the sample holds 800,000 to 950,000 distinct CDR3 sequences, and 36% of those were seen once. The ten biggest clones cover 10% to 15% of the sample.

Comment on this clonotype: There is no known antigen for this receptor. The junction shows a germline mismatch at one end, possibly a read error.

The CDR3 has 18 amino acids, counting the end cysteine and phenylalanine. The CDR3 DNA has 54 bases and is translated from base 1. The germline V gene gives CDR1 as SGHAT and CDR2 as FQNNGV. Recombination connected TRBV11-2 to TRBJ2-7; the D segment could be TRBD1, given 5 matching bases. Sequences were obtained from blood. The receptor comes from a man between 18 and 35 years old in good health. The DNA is TGTGCCAGCACCTTAGATTCTAGGGGTCGACGGATCACCTACGAGCAGTACTTC. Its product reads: CASTLDSRGRRITYEQYF.